What follows describes a single T cell receptor (beta chain). In Seattle, patients joined the study during active infection and were tracked longitudinally. This CDR3 contains 14 residues. Trimming stripped 2 bases from V and 8 bases from J, with 16 bases between. CDR1 and CDR2 from the germline V gene are GTSNPN and SVGIG (reference sequence). In the original workflow: Reference gene primer amplification in the assay estimated nucleated cell counts. TCRdb's copy holds only in-frame clones and misses some; the assay was immunoSEQ multiplex PCR. V and J calls and clone size follow that table, whereas D and trimming were derived from the DNA. The sample contains fewer than 300,000 clones, roughly nine tenths of which appear only once. The sample originates from a study of blood T cell repertoires in COVID-19.

V is TRBV30 and J is TRBJ1-5; D gene uncertain. The sample consisted of peripheral blood. The clonotype was recovered from a woman aged 30 to 39 with COVID-19, enrolled during active disease. CDR3 in amino acids: CAWSREPQGKPQHF. In DNA, the CDR3 is TGTGCCTGGAGTCGGGAACCCCAAGGGAAGCCCCAGCATTTT.